Following are 6 T cell receptor beta chains from one sample sequenced in a study of cytomegalovirus exposure and HLA in healthy donors. The PCR ran on 60 Vbeta and 13 Jbeta primers. TCRdb's copy holds only in-frame clones and misses some; the assay was immunoSEQ multiplex PCR. The table records about 34,000 clones, 82% of them present only once. Material for sequencing was PBMCs. The receptor source for this set is a woman in her late teens or twenties in good health and CMV-seropositive.

The V call is TRBV5-1, the J call TRBJ2-7, with D maybe TRBD1 (6 bases). Germline CDR1 and CDR2: SGHRS and YFSETQ. The CDR3 has 12 amino acids. V was cut by 4 bases and J by 4 bases, with 9 bases left in between. The CDR3 DNA sequence: TGCGCCAGCAGCGTACAGGGTTACGAGCAGTACTTC. Protein: CASSVQGYEQYF.

The rearrangement links TRBV19 to TRBJ2-2; the D gene is possibly TRBD1 (7 bases). Trimming took off 5 bases at V and 2 bases at J, with 15 bases between the two ends. The CDR3 runs 16 residues. CDR1 is LNHDA, CDR2 SQIVND, per germline (reference sequence). For the CDR3, the DNA is TGTGCCAGTAGTTCGCCAGGAGGGGGCAACACCGGGGAGCTGTTTTTT. This encodes CASSSPGGGNTGELFF.

This chain links TRBV28 with TRBJ2-1; 8 bases are a match to TRBD2. CDR1 MDHEN and CDR2 SYDVKM come from the germline V gene. The length of the CDR3 is 15 residues. J was trimmed by 8 bases and V by 6 bases; bases with no gene match: 12. The CDR3 sequence is CASRDSGGPLDEQFF. The CDR3 nucleotides read TGTGCCAGCAGGGACTCGGGAGGGCCTTTGGATGAGCAGTTCTTC. The entire variable domain, with the rest obtained from reference TRBV28 and TRBJ2-1, is as follows: DVKVTQSSRYLVKRTGEKVFLECVQDMDHENMFWYRQDPGLGLRLIYFSYDVKMKEKGDIPEGYSVSREKKERFSLILESASTNQTSMYLCASRDSGGPLDEQFFGPGTRLTVL.

This rearrangement joins TRBV27 to TRBJ2-7; D might be TRBD1 (6 bases). The CDR3 totals 14 residues. Germline loops: CDR1 MNHEY, CDR2 SMNVEV (reference sequence). V was trimmed by 3 bases and J by 0 bases, leaving 9 bases between them. This CDR3 is CASSFAGDSYEQYF. The CDR3 DNA sequence: TGTGCCAGCAGTTTTGCAGGGGACTCCTACGAGCAGTACTTC.

DNA of the CDR3: TGTGCCAGCAGTATTGGACAGAAGGAGACCCAGTACTTC. It translates to CASSIGQKETQYF. The chain carries TRBV2 and TRBJ2-5, with a possible D match to TRBD1 (6 bases). V gave up 5 bases and J gave up 5 bases, with 12 bases separating them. The CDR3 is 13 amino acids. Looked up from germline, CDR1 is SNHLY and CDR2 is FYNNEI.

The V and J genes are TRBV11-3 and TRBJ2-5, with D perhaps TRBD2 (6 bases). This CDR3 has 12 amino acids. Between the trimmed V and J ends, which lost 4 bases and 4 bases, there was a span of 7 bases. Germline V gene lookup returns CDR1 SGHNT and CDR2 YENEEA. The CDR3 loop reads CASSSGGETQYF. In DNA, the CDR3 is TGTGCCAGCAGCTCCGGGGGAGAGACCCAGTACTTC.